One and the same sample provided the 29 T cell receptor beta chains below, sequenced in a study of blood T cell repertoires in COVID-19. Sequencing used immunoSEQ multiplex PCR; TCRdb keeps in-frame clones, though not all of them. Here the sample spans around 130,000 clones, roughly nine tenths being singletons. The specimen was peripheral blood. The receptors were gathered from a man aged 70 or older with active or convalescent COVID-19.

This clone was recorded a few times. The genes are TRBV6-5 and TRBJ2-3, with no clear D. V was cut by 2 bases and J by 0 bases, with 9 bases left in between. The CDR3 length is 15 residues. CDR1 is MNHEY, CDR2 SVGAGI, per germline. The CDR3 protein is CASSYSYSSTDTQYF. In DNA, the CDR3 is TGTGCCAGCAGTTACAGCTACTCTAGCACAGATACGCAGTATTTT.

The V gene is TRBV9, the J gene TRBJ2-7, with TRBD1 identical over 7 bases. The CDR3 spans 14 residues. Germline V lookup: CDR1 SGDLS, CDR2 YYNGEE. V lost 3 bases, J lost 6 bases, and 9 bases stayed unmatched. The CDR3 region has the DNA TGTGCCAGCAGCGAGGGGACAGTCCTGGGCGAGCAGTACTTC. This codes for CASSEGTVLGEQYF.

J is TRBJ2-7 and V is TRBV28, with 9 bases matching TRBD1. Germline-derived CDR1 and CDR2 are MDHEN and SYDVKM. V gave up 4 bases and J gave up 3 bases; unmatched junction bases: 10. The CDR3 sequence is 16 residues long. CDR3 in DNA: TGTGCCAGCAGTTCCCCATGGACAGGGGTTTACTACGAGCAGTACTTC. Translation: CASSSPWTGVYYEQYF.

The DNA for the CDR3 is TGTGCCAGCAGCTTAGGGGCCGGTGTTAAAAGTCAGCCCCAGCATTTT. Translating it yields CASSLGAGVKSQPQHF. V is TRBV7-9 and J is TRBJ1-5; no reliable D call. With 1 base removed from V and 6 bases from J, the gap between germline ends came to 16 bases. Germline lookup yields CDR1 SEHNR and CDR2 FQNEAQ (reference sequence). The CDR3 contains 16 residues.

This clone was seen once. At the DNA level, this CDR3 is encoded by other sequences in the same sample as well. This chain links TRBV11-3 with TRBJ2-3, with TRBD1 identical over 7 bases. V shed 1 base, J shed 6 bases, and the junction held 1 base outside the gene matches. Germline V gene lookup returns CDR1 SGHNT and CDR2 YENEEA. The CDR3 runs to 13 residues. The CDR3 reads CASSLGQGDTQYF. CDR3 bases: TGTGCCAGCAGCTTAGGACAGGGCGATACGCAGTATTTT.

The V and J genes are TRBV5-6 and TRBJ2-1; TRBD1 aligns across 7 bases. The germline gives CDR1 SGHDT, CDR2 YYEEEE. The CDR3 has 13 amino acids. The trim removed 4 bases at V and 6 bases at J, leaving 4 bases unmatched. CDR3 nucleotide sequence: TGTGCCAGCAGCAAGACAGGGACCAATGAGCAGTTCTTC. Its translation is CASSKTGTNEQFF.

V gene TRBV18 combines with J gene TRBJ2-1; 11 bases align to TRBD2. CDR3 length equals 17 residues. Germline V CDR1 and CDR2: KGHSH, LQKENI. Trimming took 6 bases from V and 2 from J; bases not matched to a gene: 9. Here the CDR3 reads CASSAVGTSGTYNEQFF. The CDR3 DNA follows: TGTGCCAGCTCCGCCGTGGGGACTAGCGGTACCTACAATGAGCAGTTCTTC.

This rearrangement joins TRBV5-1 to TRBJ2-7; 16 bases align to TRBD2. CDR1 is SGHRS, CDR2 YFSETQ, per germline. There are 18 residues in the CDR3. V gave up 3 bases and J gave up 5 bases; unmatched junction bases: 11. CDR3 nucleotides: TGCGCCAGCAGCTCGGCTCGGGGACTAGCGGGAGGGTTCCACGAGCAGTACTTC. This sequence encodes CASSSARGLAGGFHEQYF.

The gene calls are TRBV6-2 or TRBV6-3 and TRBJ2-7; TRBD2 matches 10 bases. The CDR3 runs 15 residues. CDR1 and CDR2 from the germline V gene are MNHEY and SVGEGT. V was clipped by 4 bases and J by 7 bases; unmatched bases: 10. CDR3 coding DNA: TGTGCCAGCAGTTCCCCGAGGGGAGCGGGAGGGGAGCAGTACTTC. Encoded protein: CASSSPRGAGGEQYF.

J is TRBJ2-3 and V is TRBV11-3; weak D call: TRBD1 (6 bases). CDR1 and CDR2 (germline): SGHNT, YENEEA. The CDR3 sequence is 13 residues long. V lost 5 bases to trimming and J lost 4 bases, with 10 bases between them. For the CDR3, the DNA is TGTGCCAGCAGCCCAGGGACATCAGATACGCAGTATTTT. It specifies CASSPGTSDTQYF.

The chain has TRBV19 and TRBJ1-4; 8 bases line up with TRBD1. Germline loops: CDR1 LNHDA, CDR2 SQIVND (reference sequence). This CDR3 contains 15 residues. V lost 7 bases, J lost 8 bases, and 12 bases stayed unmatched. CDR3 nucleotide sequence: TGTGCCAGTACCACCTATGGACAGGGCGCCGAAAAACTGTTTTTT. This codes for CASTTYGQGAEKLFF.

The gene calls are TRBV11-3 and TRBJ2-1, with no clear D. Trimming stripped 5 bases from V and 4 bases from J, with 18 bases between. CDR3 size: 16 residues. Germline lookup yields CDR1 SGHNT and CDR2 YENEEA. The CDR3 DNA follows: TGTGCCAGCAGCCTCAAAACTACCGGCCCGTACAATGAGCAGTTCTTC. Encoded protein: CASSLKTTGPYNEQFF.

The chain is built from TRBV6-1 and TRBJ1-1; D gene uncertain. Germline-derived CDR1 and CDR2 are MNHNS and SASEGT. With 4 bases removed from V and 1 base from J, the gap between germline ends came to 16 bases. The CDR3 extends over 16 amino acids. The CDR3 loop reads CASSASPFAGNTEAFF. CDR3 sequence (DNA): TGTGCCAGCAGTGCCTCCCCCTTCGCGGGGAACACTGAAGCTTTCTTT.

The rearrangement joins TRBV28 to TRBJ1-1; 9 bases align to TRBD1. The length of the CDR3 is 15 residues. The ends lost 6 bases at V and 7 bases at J; junction bases unmatched: 12. Per the germline V gene, CDR1 is MDHEN and CDR2 is SYDVKM. Written as DNA, the CDR3 is TGTGCCAGCAGAGACGTACAGGGACAGGGAATTGAAGCTTTCTTT. This encodes CASRDVQGQGIEAFF.

The chain couples TRBV14 to TRBJ2-7, with 7 nucleotides matching TRBD1. The CDR3 has 13 amino acids. The germline CDR1 and CDR2 sequences are SGHDN and FVKESK. V gave up 4 bases and J gave up 9 bases; unmatched junction bases: 9. The CDR3 loop is CASSRMTGTWQYF. In DNA form, the CDR3 reads TGTGCCAGCAGCCGAATGACAGGGACCTGGCAGTACTTC.

The sample holds a few counts of this clone. The chain employs TRBV18 and TRBJ2-7; D remains ambiguous. V was cut by 1 base and J by 1 base, with 2 bases left in between. The CDR3 is made up of 12 amino acids. Germline assignment: CDR1 KGHSH and CDR2 LQKENI. CDR3 region: CASSPLSYEQYF. In nucleotides, the CDR3 is TGTGCCAGCTCACCACTATCCTACGAGCAGTACTTC.

This chain connects TRBV19 to TRBJ2-7, with 8 bases that match TRBD2. Germline lookup yields CDR1 LNHDA and CDR2 SQIVND (reference sequence). V was pared by 1 base and J by 2 bases, with 4 bases of the junction left unmatched. The CDR3 runs 15 residues. CDR3 in amino acids: CASSIGSGSTYEQYF. The CDR3 coding sequence is TGTGCCAGTAGTATAGGAAGCGGGAGCACCTACGAGCAGTACTTC.

The table lists this clone with a count of one. The V call is TRBV28, the J call TRBJ1-1; 7 bases are shared with TRBD1. J was trimmed by 1 base and V by 7 bases; bases with no gene match: 6. CDR1 and CDR2 (germline): MDHEN, SYDVKM. The CDR3 is 14 residues long. CDR3 bases: TGTGCCAGCACCCCGGACAGGTGGAACACTGAAGCTTTCTTT. Protein sequence: CASTPDRWNTEAFF.

The chain links TRBV6-5 to TRBJ2-7; 10 bases are shared with TRBD2. Germline V gene data show CDR1 as MNHEY and CDR2 as SVGAGI. V trimming: 6 bases; J trimming: 2 bases; junction bases outside the gene matches: 7. The CDR3 consists of 15 residues. The CDR3 loop reads CASRPKLAGTYEQYF. CDR3 in DNA: TGTGCCAGCAGGCCAAAACTAGCGGGAACCTACGAGCAGTACTTC.

This clone has only one observation. This chain links TRBV9 with TRBJ1-2, with D possibly TRBD1 on 5 matching bases. Germline-derived CDR1 and CDR2 are SGDLS and YYNGEE. This CDR3 region has 14 residues. V was clipped by 0 bases and J by 7 bases, with 13 bases between them. The CDR3 DNA sequence: TGTGCCAGCAGCGTAGTCGGGGGACCGGGTGGCTACACCTTC. Protein sequence: CASSVVGGPGGYTF.

V gene TRBV27 combines with J gene TRBJ1-4; D may be TRBD1 (6 bases). The CDR3 is 13 amino acids. Germline-derived CDR1 and CDR2 are MNHEY and SMNVEV (reference sequence). Trimming took 10 bases from V and 8 from J, leaving 17 bases between them. The CDR3 loop is CATKDWTAEKLFF. In DNA form, the CDR3 reads TGTGCCACCAAGGATTGGACAGCAGAAAAACTGTTTTTT.

The chain is built from TRBV5-4 and TRBJ2-1; 8 positions match TRBD2. V gave up 0 bases and J gave up 3 bases; unmatched junction bases: 5. Germline V lookup: CDR1 SGHNT, CDR2 YYREEE (reference sequence). This CDR3 has 16 residues. CDR3 in amino acids: CASSLDGLAGYNEQFF. The CDR3, as DNA: TGTGCCAGCAGCTTGGACGGGCTAGCGGGCTACAATGAGCAGTTCTTC.

This clone was found once. The chain employs TRBV11-2 and TRBJ1-3; 8 positions match TRBD1. The CDR3 is made up of 15 amino acids. Germline V CDR1 and CDR2: SGHAT, FQNNGV. V was pared by 2 bases and J by 4 bases, with 4 bases of the junction left unmatched. DNA of the CDR3: TGTGCCAGCAGCTTACAGGGGGCGCGGGGAAACACCATATATTTT. Translation: CASSLQGARGNTIYF.

This clone was picked up one time. The chain carries TRBV28 and TRBJ2-7; 8 positions match TRBD2. The J segment lost 5 bases and the V segment lost 6 bases, leaving 12 bases of the junction unmatched. This CDR3 comprises 15 residues. CDR1 is MDHEN and CDR2 is SYDVKM in the germline V gene. The CDR3 DNA is TGTGCCAGCAGCCCTGGACTAGCCCTATGGAACGAGCAGTACTTC. This gives the protein CASSPGLALWNEQYF. Looking up the rest from reference TRBV28 and TRBJ2-7 gives the full variable domain: DVKVTQSSRYLVKRTGEKVFLECVQDMDHENMFWYRQDPGLGLRLIYFSYDVKMKEKGDIPEGYSVSREKKERFSLILESASTNQTSMYLCASSPGLALWNEQYFGPGTRLTVT.

The chain combines TRBV24-1 with TRBJ2-1; 7 bases map to TRBD2. The CDR3 contains 15 residues. CDR1 is KGHDR and CDR2 is SFDVKD in the germline V gene. The junction had 7 bases not matched to a gene; V was cut back by 1 base and J by 8 bases. CDR3: CATSDLAGRLDEQFF. The CDR3 bases are TGTGCCACCAGTGATTTAGCGGGAAGGCTCGATGAGCAGTTCTTC.

The chain couples TRBV19 to TRBJ1-2; 8 nucleotides agree with TRBD1. This CDR3 comprises 14 residues. Germline CDR1 and CDR2: LNHDA and SQIVND (reference sequence). Trimming at V came to 7 bases and at J to 0 bases, leaving 4 bases not matched to a gene. This CDR3 reads CASNWDRSNYGYTF. CDR3 DNA sequence: TGTGCCAGTAATTGGGACAGGTCTAACTATGGCTACACCTTC. Complete variable domain (other parts from reference TRBV19 and TRBJ1-2): DGGITQSPKYLFRKEGQNVTLSCEQNLNHDAMYWYRQDPGQGLRLIYYSQIVNDFQKGDIAEGYSVSREKKESFPLTVTSAQKNPTAFYLCASNWDRSNYGYTFGSGTRLTVV.

J is TRBJ1-1 and V is TRBV11-2, with 9 bases identical to TRBD1. Germline CDR1 reads SGHAT; CDR2 reads FQNNGV. The CDR3 runs to 12 residues. J gave up 4 bases and V 6 bases, and 0 bases lay outside the gene matches. CDR3 residues: CASRQGATEAFF. The CDR3 DNA reads TGTGCCAGCAGACAGGGGGCCACTGAAGCTTTCTTT.

This clone came up once. The V and J genes are TRBV28 and TRBJ1-1; TRBD1 agrees at 8 bases. There are 13 residues in the CDR3. V shed 8 bases, J shed 1 base, and the junction held 3 bases outside the gene matches. Per germline, CDR1 MDHEN and CDR2 SYDVKM. As DNA, the CDR3 is TGTGCCAGCCGCGGACAGGGGAACACTGAAGCTTTCTTT. Encoded protein: CASRGQGNTEAFF. Full variable domain (missing parts from reference TRBV28 and TRBJ1-1): DVKVTQSSRYLVKRTGEKVFLECVQDMDHENMFWYRQDPGLGLRLIYFSYDVKMKEKGDIPEGYSVSREKKERFSLILESASTNQTSMYLCASRGQGNTEAFFGQGTRLTVV.

The chain couples TRBV11-2 to TRBJ2-1; 13 bases agree with TRBD2. Germline-derived CDR1 and CDR2 are SGHAT and FQNNGV. The CDR3 consists of 16 residues. V was clipped by 5 bases and J by 8 bases; unmatched bases: 9. The CDR3 DNA is TGTGCCAGCAGCACTAGGACTAGCGGGAGTGGCGATGAGCAGTTCTTC. Translated: CASSTRTSGSGDEQFF. Complete variable domain (other parts from reference TRBV11-2 and TRBJ2-1): EAGVAQSPRYKIIEKRQSVAFWCNPISGHATLYWYQQILGQGPKLLIQFQNNGVVDDSQLPKDRFSAERLKGVDSTLKIQPAKLEDSAVYLCASSTRTSGSGDEQFFGPGTRLTVL.